The next 6 T cell receptor beta chains were all read from a single sample in a study of blood T cell repertoires in COVID-19. This table comes from immunoSEQ multiplex PCR, and its TCRdb copy is limited to in-frame clones, with some not included. The sample contains about 190,000 clones, approximately 84% of which appear only once. The sequenced sample consisted of peripheral blood. Receptors were obtained from a woman in her seventies with active or convalescent COVID-19.

This chain links TRBV30 with TRBJ1-1; TRBD1 matches at 9 bases. This CDR3 is built from 15 residues. Per the germline V gene, CDR1 is GTSNPN and CDR2 is SVGIG (reference sequence). V dropped 2 bases and J dropped 2; count of bases not matched to a gene: 6. The CDR3 DNA reads as TGTGCCTGGAGTCGGACAGGGGCGAAAAACACTGAAGCTTTCTTT. Translated, it gives CAWSRTGAKNTEAFF.

This chain links TRBV2 with TRBJ1-5; TRBD1 aligns across 10 bases. Trimming cost V 3 bases and J 4 bases; bases outside gene matches: 3. The CDR3 loop spans 15 amino acids. The germline CDR1 and CDR2 sequences are SNHLY and FYNNEI. CDR3 nucleotide sequence: TGTGCCAGCAGTGAGGGGACAGGGGTAAATCAGCCCCAGCATTTT. This codes for CASSEGTGVNQPQHF. Full variable domain (outside the CDR3, taken from reference TRBV2 and TRBJ1-5): EPEVTQTPSHQVTQMGQEVILRCVPISNHLYFYWYRQILGQKVEFLVSFYNNEISEKSEIFDDQFSVERPDGSNFTLKIRSTKLEDSAMYFCASSEGTGVNQPQHFGDGTRLSIL.

The chain links TRBV4-1 to TRBJ1-4, with 7 nucleotides matching TRBD1. The germline V gene encodes CDR1 MGHRA and CDR2 YSYEKL. This CDR3 has 15 amino acids. The ends lost 3 bases at V and 4 bases at J; junction bases unmatched: 5. The CDR3 DNA sequence: TGCGCCAGCAGCCAGGACGGGACAGTTAATGAAAAACTGTTTTTT. Amino acid sequence: CASSQDGTVNEKLFF.

The chain links TRBV4-1 to TRBJ1-2; D possibly corresponds to TRBD1 (6 bases). Germline loops: CDR1 MGHRA, CDR2 YSYEKL. This CDR3 has 13 amino acids. The germline V and J ends were trimmed by 6 bases and 8 bases, with 16 bases remaining between them. The CDR3 nucleotides are TGCGCCAGCAGGGGAAACAGGGAAGGCGGCTACACCTTC. Amino acids: CASRGNREGGYTF.

The chain recombines TRBV2 with TRBJ2-7; TRBD2 might be the D (5 bases). Trimming removed 6 bases at V and 9 bases at J, with 24 bases between. Germline V gene sequence: CDR1 SNHLY, CDR2 FYNNEI. This CDR3 has 15 residues. Here the CDR3 reads CASSASWPDGGGQYF. CDR3 in DNA: TGTGCCAGCAGCGCATCTTGGCCTGATGGAGGTGGGCAGTACTTC.

This rearrangement joins TRBV5-6 to TRBJ2-1, with TRBD1 matching 9 bases. The J segment lost 2 bases and the V segment lost 2 bases, leaving 5 bases of the junction unmatched. Germline assignment: CDR1 SGHDT and CDR2 YYEEEE. CDR3 length: 16 residues. The CDR3 DNA is TGTGCCAGCAGCTTAAAAAGACAGGGGGCCTACAATGAGCAGTTCTTC. It yields the protein CASSLKRQGAYNEQFF.